A selection of T cell receptor beta chains follows, all from one sample in a study of preoperative IRX-2 immunotherapy in early breast cancer. TCRdb's table, derived via immunoSEQ multiplex PCR, lists solely in-frame clones and lacks some. The sample carries about 19,000 clones, around 81% recorded once. Sequenced here: lymph node tissue, sampled after IRX-2 immunotherapy. The receptors stem from a human donor with breast cancer. CDR3s include the opening cysteine and the closing phenylalanine or tryptophan. A D gene is named only where the DNA matches it firmly. For some rows the clone size is stated as once, few or many, or as a class when expanded; others skip it.

DNA: TGCGCCAGCAGCCAAGGATTTGCGGGATCCACTAACACCGGGGAGCTGTTTTTT
CDR3: CASSQGFAGSTNTGELFF
size: -
J: TRBJ2-2
V: TRBV4-1
D: -

DNA: TGTGCCAGCAGCTTACAACTAGCGGGAGTCGATACGCAGTATTTT
CDR3: CASSLQLAGVDTQYF
size: -
J: TRBJ2-3
V: TRBV7-1
D: TRBD2

DNA: TGTGCCTCCCCTCCCCTTCCTCACTACAATGAGCAGTTCTTC
CDR3: CASPPLPHYNEQFF
size: -
J: TRBJ2-1
V: TRBV28
D: -

DNA: TGTGCCAGCAGTGAAGATACGGGGGACCCGTACAATGAGCAGTTCTTC
CDR3: CASSEDTGDPYNEQFF
size: -
J: TRBJ2-1
V: TRBV2
D: -

DNA: TGTGCCAGCAGTCCGGACAGAAGCTATGGCTACACCTTC
CDR3: CASSPDRSYGYTF
size: once
J: TRBJ1-2
V: TRBV6-8
D: -

DNA: TGTGCCAGCGGGGGACAGTACTACGATGGCTACACCTTC
CDR3: CASGGQYYDGYTF
size: -
J: TRBJ1-2
V: TRBV25-1
D: TRBD1

DNA: TGTGCTAGTGGTCTAGACAGGGCAACAGATACGCAGTATTTT
CDR3: CASGLDRATDTQYF
size: -
J: TRBJ2-3
V: TRBV12-5
D: TRBD1

DNA: TGCGCCAGCACCGAGGGGGGGACCTCCTCCTACGAGCAGTACTTC
CDR3: CASTEGGTSSYEQYF
size: few
J: TRBJ2-7
V: TRBV10-2
D: -

DNA: TGCGCCAGCAGCCAAGATTCACGCTACGAGCAGTACTTC
CDR3: CASSQDSRYEQYF
size: once
J: TRBJ2-7
V: TRBV1
D: -

DNA: TGTGCCAGCAGTTATCGGACAGGGGACACCGGGGAGCTGTTTTTT
CDR3: CASSYRTGDTGELFF
size: -
J: TRBJ2-2
V: TRBV6-8
D: TRBD1

DNA: TGTGCCAGTAGTGCGGGACAGGGGGGTACGCAGTATTTT
CDR3: CASSAGQGGTQYF
size: once
J: TRBJ2-3
V: TRBV19
D: TRBD1

DNA: TGTGCCAGTAGCGTGGCTAGCGGGAGAACGAATGAGCAGTTCTTC
CDR3: CASSVASGRTNEQFF
size: -
J: TRBJ2-1
V: TRBV19
D: TRBD2

DNA: TGCAGCGTTGCTGACGGATACAATGAGCAGTTCTTC
CDR3: CSVADGYNEQFF
size: -
J: TRBJ2-1
V: TRBV29-1
D: -

DNA: TGCAGCGTTGAAATCGGACAGAACACTGAAGCTTTCTTT
CDR3: CSVEIGQNTEAFF
size: -
J: TRBJ1-1
V: TRBV29-1
D: -

DNA: TGTGCCAGCAGCCCCTTACAGGGAAGAGGCGAAAAACTGTTTTTT
CDR3: CASSPLQGRGEKLFF
size: -
J: TRBJ1-4
V: TRBV16
D: -

DNA: TGTGCCAGCAGTGAGCCGGGACAGAGGGGCTATGGCTACACCTTC
CDR3: CASSEPGQRGYGYTF
size: -
J: TRBJ1-2
V: TRBV6-8
D: TRBD1

DNA: TGTGCCAGCAGTCGACAGGGGGTCTTAAGTTTCTACGAGCAGTACTTC
CDR3: CASSRQGVLSFYEQYF
size: -
J: TRBJ2-7
V: TRBV6-8
D: TRBD1

DNA: TGTGCCAGCAGTGCTACAGGGGGATCTAACTATGGCTACACCTTC
CDR3: CASSATGGSNYGYTF
size: -
J: TRBJ1-2
V: TRBV6-8
D: TRBD1

DNA: TGTGCCAGTAGTATCAAGAACCTATACAATGAGCAGTTCTTC
CDR3: CASSIKNLYNEQFF
size: -
J: TRBJ2-1
V: TRBV19
D: -

DNA: TGTGCCAGCAGCGTAGGCAGGGTAACCCAGAACACTGAAGCTTTCTTT
CDR3: CASSVGRVTQNTEAFF
size: -
J: TRBJ1-1
V: TRBV9
D: -

DNA: TGTGCCAGTAGTCCTCACGGGGGCGGGGATACGCAGTATTTT
CDR3: CASSPHGGGDTQYF
size: -
J: TRBJ2-3
V: TRBV19
D: -

DNA: TGTGCCAGCAGCCTCCGGGACCTAGAGACCCAGTACTTC
CDR3: CASSLRDLETQYF
size: -
J: TRBJ2-5
V: TRBV28
D: -

DNA: TGCGCCAGCAGTCGGGATAAGGGTGAGCAGTTCTTC
CDR3: CASSRDKGEQFF
size: once
J: TRBJ2-1
V: TRBV10-2
D: -

DNA: TGTGCCAGCAGCCCCGATGCGGGGGCCTCGAATCAGCCCCAGCATTTT
CDR3: CASSPDAGASNQPQHF
size: -
J: TRBJ1-5
V: TRBV2
D: -

DNA: TGTGCCATCACCGATGTAGGCTATGGCTACACCTTC
CDR3: CAITDVGYGYTF
size: -
J: TRBJ1-2
V: TRBV6-8
D: -

DNA: TGTGCCAGCAGCCAAGGAGGCAGGGAAAGTTTGGGTTCACCCCTCCACTTT
CDR3: CASSQGGRESLGSPLHF
size: -
J: TRBJ1-6
V: TRBV14
D: -

DNA: TGTGCCACCGTCCAGGTGAACTCTGGAAACACCATATATTTT
CDR3: CATVQVNSGNTIYF
size: -
J: TRBJ1-3
V: TRBV6-8
D: -

DNA: TGTGCCAGTAGGGCCATTAATGAAAAACTGTTTTTT
CDR3: CASRAINEKLFF
size: -
J: TRBJ1-4
V: TRBV19
D: -

DNA: TGTGCCAGTAGTTCAGGTTATCCTCACTCACCCCTCCACTTT
CDR3: CASSSGYPHSPLHF
size: -
J: TRBJ1-6
V: TRBV19
D: -

DNA: TGTGCCAGCAGTATCCAACAGGGTTGGAGACAGTACTTC
CDR3: CASSIQQGWRQYF
size: -
J: TRBJ2-7
V: TRBV28
D: -

DNA: TGTGCCAGCAGTTTATGGGGTGGAAACACTGAAGCTTTCTTT
CDR3: CASSLWGGNTEAFF
size: -
J: TRBJ1-1
V: TRBV28
D: -

DNA: TGTGCCAGTAGCGGGACTAGCGGGGGGGCAAGCACAGATACGCAGTATTTT
CDR3: CASSGTSGGASTDTQYF
size: -
J: TRBJ2-3
V: TRBV19
D: TRBD2

DNA: TGTGCCAGCAGTTACCCAGACAGGGGGACCGACTCCTACGAGCAGTACTTC
CDR3: CASSYPDRGTDSYEQYF
size: -
J: TRBJ2-7
V: TRBV6-8
D: TRBD1

DNA: TGTGCCAGTAGTGCCCGGGACACAGGATACTATGGCTACACCTTC
CDR3: CASSARDTGYYGYTF
size: -
J: TRBJ1-2
V: TRBV19
D: -

DNA: TGTGCCAGCAGCTCCCTCGACGGTCGCTCCTACGAGCAGTACTTC
CDR3: CASSSLDGRSYEQYF
size: -
J: TRBJ2-7
V: TRBV11-3
D: -

DNA: TGCGCCAGCAGTCAATACGGGGACAGGGGGCGCCCCGGGGAGCTGTTTTTT
CDR3: CASSQYGDRGRPGELFF
size: -
J: TRBJ2-2
V: TRBV23-1
D: TRBD1

DNA: TGTGCCAGCAGTTACGGCCGTCATCAGCCCCAGCATTTT
CDR3: CASSYGRHQPQHF
size: -
J: TRBJ1-5
V: TRBV6-8
D: -

DNA: TGCGCCAGCAGCCAAGGGTCGACAGGGGGCGGTGAAAAACTGTTTTTT
CDR3: CASSQGSTGGGEKLFF
size: -
J: TRBJ1-4
V: TRBV1
D: -

DNA: TGTGCCAGCAGCTTAGTTGGGGGAGAAGATACGCAGTATTTT
CDR3: CASSLVGGEDTQYF
size: -
J: TRBJ2-3
V: TRBV11-3
D: -

DNA: TGCGCCAGCAGCTTAGACAGTACTTCCTACGAGCAGTACTTC
CDR3: CASSLDSTSYEQYF
size: -
J: TRBJ2-7
V: TRBV5-1
D: -

DNA: TGCGCCAGCAGCTCACAGGAGCCTTGGGAGACCCAGTACTTC
CDR3: CASSSQEPWETQYF
size: -
J: TRBJ2-5
V: TRBV5-1
D: -

DNA: TGTGCCAGCTCCCAAAGGGACGAGTACGAGCAGTACTTC
CDR3: CASSQRDEYEQYF
size: -
J: TRBJ2-7
V: TRBV18
D: -

DNA: TGTGCCAGTAGTATAGGAGGGGTATGGGGCTATCAGCCCCAGCATTTT
CDR3: CASSIGGVWGYQPQHF
size: -
J: TRBJ1-5
V: TRBV19
D: -

DNA: TGTGCCAGCAGCCAAGAGAGAGGGTGGAACACTGAAGCTTTCTTT
CDR3: CASSQERGWNTEAFF
size: -
J: TRBJ1-1
V: TRBV14
D: -

DNA: TGTGCCAGCAGAAGACCCTCCGTCAGGGGAATCACTGAAGCTTTCTTT
CDR3: CASRRPSVRGITEAFF
size: -
J: TRBJ1-1
V: TRBV6-8
D: -

DNA: TGTGCCAGCAGCCATACTAGCGGGAGCAACAATGAGCAGTTCTTC
CDR3: CASSHTSGSNNEQFF
size: -
J: TRBJ2-1
V: TRBV14
D: TRBD2

DNA: TGTGCCAGCAGTCAACCGGCTAATGAAAAACTGTTTTTT
CDR3: CASSQPANEKLFF
size: few
J: TRBJ1-4
V: TRBV25-1
D: -

DNA: TGTGCCAGCAGCGCCAGACAGTCGACACCCCTCCACTTT
CDR3: CASSARQSTPLHF
size: -
J: TRBJ1-6
V: TRBV9
D: -